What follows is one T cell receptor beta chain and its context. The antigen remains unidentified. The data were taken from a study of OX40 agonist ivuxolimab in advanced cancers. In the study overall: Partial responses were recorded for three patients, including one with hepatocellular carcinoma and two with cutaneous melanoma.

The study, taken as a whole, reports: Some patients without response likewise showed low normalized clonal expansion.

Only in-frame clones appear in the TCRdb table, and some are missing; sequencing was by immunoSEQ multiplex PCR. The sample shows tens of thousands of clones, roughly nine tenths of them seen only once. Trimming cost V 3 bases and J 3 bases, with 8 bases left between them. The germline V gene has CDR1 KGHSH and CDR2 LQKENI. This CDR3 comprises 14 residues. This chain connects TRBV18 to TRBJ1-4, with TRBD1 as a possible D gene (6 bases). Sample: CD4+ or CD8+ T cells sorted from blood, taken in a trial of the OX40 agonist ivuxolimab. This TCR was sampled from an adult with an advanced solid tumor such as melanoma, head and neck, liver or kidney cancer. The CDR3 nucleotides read TGTGCCAGCTCACCGAGGGGGGCTAATGAAAAACTGTTTTTT. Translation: CASSPRGANEKLFF.